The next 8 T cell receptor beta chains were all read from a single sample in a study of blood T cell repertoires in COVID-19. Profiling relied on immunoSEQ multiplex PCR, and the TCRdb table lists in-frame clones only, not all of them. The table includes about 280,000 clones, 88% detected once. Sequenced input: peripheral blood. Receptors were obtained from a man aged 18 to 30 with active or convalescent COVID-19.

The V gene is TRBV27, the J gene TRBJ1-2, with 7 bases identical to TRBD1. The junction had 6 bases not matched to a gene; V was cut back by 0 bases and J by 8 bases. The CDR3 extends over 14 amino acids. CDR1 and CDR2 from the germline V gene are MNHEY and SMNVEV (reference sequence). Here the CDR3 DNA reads TGTGCCAGCAGTTTATCGGACAGGAAATTCGGCTACACCTTC. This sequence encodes CASSLSDRKFGYTF.

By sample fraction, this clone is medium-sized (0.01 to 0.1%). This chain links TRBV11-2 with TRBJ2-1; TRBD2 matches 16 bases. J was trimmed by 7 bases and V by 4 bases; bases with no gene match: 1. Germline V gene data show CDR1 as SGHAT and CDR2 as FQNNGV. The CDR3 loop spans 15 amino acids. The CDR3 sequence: CASSWGLAGGNEQFF. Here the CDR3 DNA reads TGTGCCAGCAGCTGGGGACTAGCGGGGGGGAATGAGCAGTTCTTC.

CDR3 amino acids: CASSQQGGTEAFF. The CDR3 DNA reads TGTGCCAGCAGCCAACAGGGTGGCACTGAAGCTTTCTTT. This chain uses TRBV6-4 with TRBJ1-1, with TRBD1 as a possible D gene (6 bases). The CDR3 contains 13 residues. CDR1 is MRHNA and CDR2 is SNTAGT in the germline V gene. The V and J ends lost 6 bases and 4 bases respectively, with 12 bases between them.

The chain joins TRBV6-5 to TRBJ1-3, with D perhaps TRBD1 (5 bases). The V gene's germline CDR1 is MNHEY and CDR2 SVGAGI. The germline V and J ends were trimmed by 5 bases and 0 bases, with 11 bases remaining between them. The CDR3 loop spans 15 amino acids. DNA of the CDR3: TGTGCCAGCAGTACAAGACAGCCCTCTGGAAACACCATATATTTT. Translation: CASSTRQPSGNTIYF.

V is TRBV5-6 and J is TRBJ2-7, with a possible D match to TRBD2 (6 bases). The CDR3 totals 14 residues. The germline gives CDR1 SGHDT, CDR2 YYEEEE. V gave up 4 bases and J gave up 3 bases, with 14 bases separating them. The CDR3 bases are TGTGCCAGCAGCGCCGGGACTCCCAACTACGAGCAGTACTTC. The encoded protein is CASSAGTPNYEQYF.

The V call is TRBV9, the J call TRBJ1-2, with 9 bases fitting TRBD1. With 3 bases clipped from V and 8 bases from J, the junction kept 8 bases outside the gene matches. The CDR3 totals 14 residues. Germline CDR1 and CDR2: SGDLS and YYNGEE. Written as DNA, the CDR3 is TGTGCCAGCAGCGGAATTGACAGGGGGTCCGGCTACACCTTC. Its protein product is CASSGIDRGSGYTF.

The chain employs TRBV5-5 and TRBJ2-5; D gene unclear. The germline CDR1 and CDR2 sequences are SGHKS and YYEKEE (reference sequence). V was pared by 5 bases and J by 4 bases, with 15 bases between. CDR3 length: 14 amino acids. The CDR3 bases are TGTGCCAGCAGTTCCCAGGAAGTTCTAGAGACCCAGTACTTC. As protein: CASSSQEVLETQYF.

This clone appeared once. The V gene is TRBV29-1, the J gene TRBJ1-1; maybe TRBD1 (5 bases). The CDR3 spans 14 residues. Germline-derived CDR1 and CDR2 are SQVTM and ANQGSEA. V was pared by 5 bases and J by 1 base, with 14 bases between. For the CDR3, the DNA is TGCAGCGTTACCCTCGCGGGACCGAACACTGAAGCTTTCTTT. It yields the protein CSVTLAGPNTEAFF. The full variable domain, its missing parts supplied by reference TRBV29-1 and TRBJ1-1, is SAVISQKPSRDICQRGTSLTIQCQVDSQVTMMFWYRQQPGQSLTLIATANQGSEATYESGFVIDKFPISRPNLTFSTLTVSNMSPEDSSIYLCSVTLAGPNTEAFFGQGTRLTVV.